This T cell receptor (beta chain) was documented in a study of monozygotic twins with inflammatory bowel disease. Reprocessing the 5' RACE reads, TCRdb reports a single entry for every CDR3 protein and omits DNA. This repertoire includes 300,000 to 400,000 distinct CDR3 sequences. Per germline, CDR1 SGHKS and CDR2 YYEKEE (reference sequence). The length of the CDR3 is 13 residues. Sequencing was done on a sample of blood. This TCR derives from a human donor with ulcerative colitis or Crohn's disease, or a healthy co-twin of an affected twin (not recorded which). V usage is TRBV5-5 and J usage is TRBJ2-7; TCRdb's D call, TRBD2, is unchecked because there is no DNA. The CDR3 is CASRVEGPLADQF. The full variable domain, its missing parts supplied by reference TRBV5-5 and TRBJ2-7, is DAGVTQSPTHLIKTRGQQVTLRCSPISGHKSVSWYQQVLGQGPQFIFQYYEKEERGRGNFPDRFSARQFPNYSSELNVNALLLGDSALYLCASRVEGPLADQFGPGTRLTVT.